The next 22 T cell receptor beta chains were all read from a single sample in a study of synovial regulatory T cells in juvenile arthritis. Each patient with active arthritis gave synovial fluid along with matched peripheral blood. Libraries were prepared by immunoSEQ multiplex PCR; TCRdb keeps only in-frame clonotypes and omits some of them. In all, the sample yields roughly 2,200 clones. Sequenced: Treg cells from the synovium. These receptors all stem from a donor under 30 with juvenile idiopathic arthritis.

J is TRBJ2-5 and V is TRBV30; TCRdb picks TRBD2, but there is no DNA to check that call. The CDR3 totals 11 residues. Only the protein is available. The germline gives CDR1 GTSNPN, CDR2 SVGIG (reference sequence). CDR3 sequence: CAWSVRETQYF.

J is TRBJ2-7 and V is TRBV6-6; TCRdb's D call of TRBD1 is untestable without DNA. The length of the CDR3 is 14 residues. No DNA is given. Germline values: CDR1 MNHNY, CDR2 SVGAGI (reference sequence). The CDR3 spells CASSFNRGSYEQYF.

Considering frequency, this clone is medium-sized. The chain links TRBV19 to TRBJ1-6. CDR1 and CDR2 from the germline V gene are LNHDA and SQIVND (reference sequence). This CDR3 region has 16 residues. Only the protein sequence is given. CDR3 sequence: CASSTREGSYNSPLHF.

This clone shows up as medium-sized (0.01 to 0.1%) by frequency. V and J are TRBV6-6 and TRBJ2-1; TCRdb picks TRBD1, but there is no DNA to check that call. This CDR3 is built from 15 residues. Nucleotide data are not available. CDR1 MNHNY and CDR2 SVGAGI come from the germline V gene (reference sequence). CDR3 loop: CASSLGQGVYNEQFF.

Measured by frequency, this clone is medium-sized. The chain recombines TRBV5-1 with TRBJ2-3; TCRdb reports TRBD2, a call that lacks DNA to check it against. This CDR3 comprises 17 residues. DNA is not on record. CDR1 and CDR2 (germline): SGHRS, YFSETQ. The CDR3 loop reads CASSLFGQGTSTDTQYF. The variable domain in full, completed from reference TRBV5-1 and TRBJ2-3, reads KAGVTQTPRYLIKTRGQQVTLSCSPISGHRSVSWYQQTPGQGLQFLFEYFSETQRNKGNFPGRFSGRQFSNSRSEMNVSTLELGDSALYLCASSLFGQGTSTDTQYFGPGTRLTVL.

This clone is medium-sized (0.01 to 0.1%) by frequency. The rearrangement uses TRBV18 and TRBJ1-2. The CDR3 sequence is 14 residues long. DNA for this receptor is not on file. Germline V gives CDR1 KGHSH, CDR2 LQKENI. CDR3 sequence reads: CASSPGTGNYGYTF.

This clone is called medium-sized (0.01 to 0.1%) based on its frequency. The rearrangement joins TRBV5-4 to TRBJ2-3; there is no DNA to check the TCRdb D call of TRBD2. Germline V gene lookup returns CDR1 SGHNT and CDR2 YYREEE (reference sequence). CDR3 length equals 16 residues. The record lacks a DNA sequence. CDR3 in amino acids: CASSFPAGGLTDTQYF.

This CDR3 is CASSESGRSGYTF. This chain links TRBV2 with TRBJ1-2. The CDR3 runs to 13 residues. The DNA is unrecorded. Germline loops: CDR1 SNHLY, CDR2 FYNNEI.

According to its frequency, this clone is medium-sized (0.01 to 0.1%). The chain joins TRBV18 to TRBJ2-3; TCRdb picks TRBD2, but there is no DNA to check that call. The CDR3 totals 16 residues. DNA was not recorded. Germline V lookup: CDR1 KGHSH, CDR2 LQKENI. CDR3 residues: CASSPGLAGVGDTQYF.

This clone is classed as large by frequency. The chain recombines TRBV18 with TRBJ2-7; the TCRdb call, TRBD2, lacks DNA for checking. This CDR3 contains 14 residues. No DNA has been recorded. Per germline, CDR1 KGHSH and CDR2 LQKENI. The chain's CDR3 is CASSPGTGDYEQYF.

Considering frequency, this clone is medium-sized (0.01 to 0.1%). The chain joins TRBV30 to TRBJ1-3; TCRdb's D gene call, TRBD1, goes unchecked for lack of DNA. Germline CDR1 GTSNPN, CDR2 SVGIG (reference sequence). The CDR3 spans 15 residues. No DNA sequence was recorded. The CDR3: CAWSVKGGQGNTIYF.

The CDR3 protein is CASGRVASPLHF. The chain uses TRBV6-5 and TRBJ1-6. The germline V gene has CDR1 MNHEY and CDR2 SVGAGI. The CDR3 loop spans 12 amino acids. No DNA was logged.

Measured by frequency, this clone is medium-sized. The chain recombines TRBV9 with TRBJ1-2; TCRdb gives TRBD1 as the D gene, but with no DNA this cannot be confirmed. The CDR3 spans 14 residues. DNA is not recorded here. Germline V gene sequence: CDR1 SGDLS, CDR2 YYNGEE. CDR3 amino acids: CASSVGQGTRGYTF.

The rearrangement links TRBV7-9 to TRBJ2-3; TCRdb names TRBD2, which stays unverified in the absence of DNA. CDR1 is SEHNR, CDR2 FQNEAQ, per germline (reference sequence). The CDR3 contains 17 residues. The entry carries no DNA sequence. CDR3 amino acids: CASSLGLAGGRTDTQYF.

In terms of frequency, this clone is medium-sized (0.01 to 0.1%). The chain couples TRBV5-6 to TRBJ2-7; TCRdb proposes TRBD2, but this gene call is untestable without DNA. This CDR3 has 15 amino acids. No DNA has been recorded. From germline, CDR1 is SGHDT and CDR2 YYEEEE. The chain's CDR3 is CASSLGSGRTYEQYF.

By frequency, this clone is medium-sized. J is TRBJ1-6 and V is TRBV25-1. Germline V gene data show CDR1 as MGHDK and CDR2 as SYGVNS. The CDR3 covers 17 residues. No DNA accompanies this entry. CDR3 amino acids: CASSDSSLGQLNSPLHF. The variable domain in full, completed from reference TRBV25-1 and TRBJ1-6, reads EADIYQTPRYLVIGTGKKITLECSQTMGHDKMYWYQQDPGMELHLIHYSYGVNSTEKGDLSSESTVSRIRTEHFPLTLESARPSHTSQYLCASSDSSLGQLNSPLHFGNGTRLTVT.

This clone counts as medium-sized by frequency. The CDR3 loop reads CASSKQGYQPQHF. The chain uses TRBV21-1 and TRBJ1-5; lacking DNA, the TRBD1 call made by TCRdb goes unchecked. TRBV21-1 is recorded as a pseudogene. The CDR3 is 13 residues long. No DNA sequence is on record.

This chain links TRBV27 with TRBJ2-7. CDR1 MNHEY and CDR2 SMNVEV come from the germline V gene (reference sequence). The CDR3 covers 15 residues. DNA is not recorded here. The CDR3 loop reads CASHYGGQGSYEQYF.

This clone is identified as medium-sized from frequency. The chain links TRBV9 to TRBJ1-6; without DNA, the TCRdb call of TRBD1 cannot be checked. CDR1 and CDR2 (germline): SGDLS, YYNGEE. CDR3 size: 17 residues. Only the protein is available. CDR3 sequence: CASSVGGADRDNSPLHF.

This clone shows up as medium-sized by frequency. The chain recombines TRBV28 with TRBJ1-2; the TCRdb D gene call, TRBD1, has no DNA to confirm it. CDR3 length: 15 residues. No nucleotide data were recorded. Germline-derived CDR1 and CDR2 are MDHEN and SYDVKM. This chain's CDR3 is CASSYPSGQGYRYTF.

This clone is called medium-sized based on its frequency. The V and J genes are TRBV5-5 and TRBJ1-3. CDR1 is SGHKS and CDR2 is YYEKEE in the germline V gene (reference sequence). This CDR3 has 15 amino acids. Only the protein sequence is given. The CDR3 sequence: CASSRTPGLGNTIYF. Together with reference TRBV5-5 and TRBJ1-3, the CDR3 gives the full variable domain: DAGVTQSPTHLIKTRGQQVTLRCSPISGHKSVSWYQQVLGQGPQFIFQYYEKEERGRGNFPDRFSARQFPNYSSELNVNALLLGDSALYLCASSRTPGLGNTIYFGEGSWLTVV.

This clone shows up as medium-sized (0.01 to 0.1%) by frequency. The V gene is TRBV12-5, the J gene TRBJ1-1; TCRdb returns TRBD1, unconfirmable since there is no DNA. This CDR3 is 13 amino acids long. A DNA sequence was not provided. The germline gives CDR1 LGHNT, CDR2 FRNRAP. The CDR3 here is CASGLGAGTEAFF.